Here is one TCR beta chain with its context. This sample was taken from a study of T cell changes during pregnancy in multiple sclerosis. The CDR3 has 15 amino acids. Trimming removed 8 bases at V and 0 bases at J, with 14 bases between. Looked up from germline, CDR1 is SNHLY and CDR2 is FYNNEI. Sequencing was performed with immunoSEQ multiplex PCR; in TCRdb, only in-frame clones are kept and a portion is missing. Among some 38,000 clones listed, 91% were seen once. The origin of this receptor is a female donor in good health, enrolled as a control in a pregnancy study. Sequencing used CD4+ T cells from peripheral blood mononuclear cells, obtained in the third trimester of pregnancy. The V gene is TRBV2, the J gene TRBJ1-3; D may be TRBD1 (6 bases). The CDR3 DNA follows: TGTGCCAGCGAATCGTTCAGGGGCTCTGGAAACACCATATATTTT. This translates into CASESFRGSGNTIYF.